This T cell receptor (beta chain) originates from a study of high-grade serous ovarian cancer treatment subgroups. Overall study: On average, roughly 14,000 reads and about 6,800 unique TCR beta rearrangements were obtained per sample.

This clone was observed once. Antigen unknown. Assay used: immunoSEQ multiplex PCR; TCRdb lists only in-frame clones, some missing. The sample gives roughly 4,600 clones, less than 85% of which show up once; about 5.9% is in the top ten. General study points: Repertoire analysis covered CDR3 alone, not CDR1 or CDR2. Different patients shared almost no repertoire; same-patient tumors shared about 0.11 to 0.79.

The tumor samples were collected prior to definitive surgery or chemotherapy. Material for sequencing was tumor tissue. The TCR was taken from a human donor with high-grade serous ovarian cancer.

In DNA, the CDR3 is TGCGCCAGCAGCTTGGAATCCAGCGGGGGGCGGCGAAATGAGCAGTTCTTC. This encodes CASSLESSGGRRNEQFF. The chain joins TRBV5-1 to TRBJ2-1; 9 bases fit TRBD2. The CDR3 loop spans 17 amino acids. Germline CDR1 reads SGHRS; CDR2 reads YFSETQ. The junction had 11 bases not matched to a gene; V was cut back by 0 bases and J by 7 bases.